The sequence of this T cell receptor (beta chain) was determined in a study of tumor-infiltrating lymphocytes in primary liver carcinoma. On the study more broadly: Roughly 3.65 to 7.5 million productive TCRbeta reads were obtained per sample, with similar numbers across tissue types.

The study co-extracted DNA and RNA from around 20-30 mg of unsorted bulk tissue. The CDR3 contains 14 residues. The V gene's germline CDR1 is ENHRY and CDR2 SYGVKD. A primer matching the constant region was used to make TCR beta cDNA from approximately 0.55 ug of total RNA. Libraries of TCR beta came from three nested multiplex PCR rounds with slightly modified ARM-PCR. The study ran its first two PCR rounds for about 11 cycles each, using TRBV1-TRBV30 forward primers and a C-beta reverse primer. TCRdb independently ran MiXCR on the multiplex PCR reads; one entry per CDR3 protein. The repertoire holds some 30,000 distinct CDR3 sequences, with 76% as singletons. Note on this clonotype: The germline gene is not matched at one end of the junction; a read error may be the cause.

The sample consisted of liver tumor tissue from sampling region 5. Noted subset: tumor region T5, tumor centre. The chain recombines TRBV10-3 with TRBJ1-5; D is unresolved. The receptor comes from a man aged 40-49 years with primary liver carcinoma and hepatitis B virus infection. In DNA, the CDR3 is TGTGCCATCAGTGAGCATGAGGGTGATCAGCTCCAGCATTTT. Translating gives CAISEHEGDQLQHF.